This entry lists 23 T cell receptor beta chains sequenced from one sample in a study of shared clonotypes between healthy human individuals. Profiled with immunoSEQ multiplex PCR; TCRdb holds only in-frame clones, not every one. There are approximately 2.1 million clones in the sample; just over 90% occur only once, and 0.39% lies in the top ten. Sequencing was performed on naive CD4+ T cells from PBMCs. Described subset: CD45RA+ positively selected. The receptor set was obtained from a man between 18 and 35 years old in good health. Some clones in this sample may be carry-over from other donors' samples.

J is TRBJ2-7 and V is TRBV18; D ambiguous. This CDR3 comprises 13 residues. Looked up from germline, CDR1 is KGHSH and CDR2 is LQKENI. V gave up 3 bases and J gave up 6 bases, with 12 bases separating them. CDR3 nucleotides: TGTGCCAGCTCACCGAACCGCTGGGGCGAGCAGTACTTC. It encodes CASSPNRWGEQYF.

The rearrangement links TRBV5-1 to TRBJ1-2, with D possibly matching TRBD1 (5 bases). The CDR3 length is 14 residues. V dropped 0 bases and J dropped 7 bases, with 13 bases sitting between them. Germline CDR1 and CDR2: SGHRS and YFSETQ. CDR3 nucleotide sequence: TGCGCCAGCAGCTTGGATCGAGGGGTTGCTGGCTACACCTTC. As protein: CASSLDRGVAGYTF. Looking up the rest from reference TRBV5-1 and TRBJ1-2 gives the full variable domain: KAGVTQTPRYLIKTRGQQVTLSCSPISGHRSVSWYQQTPGQGLQFLFEYFSETQRNKGNFPGRFSGRQFSNSRSEMNVSTLELGDSALYLCASSLDRGVAGYTFGSGTRLTVV.

The CDR3 is CASGEDEKLFF. The DNA of the CDR3 is TGTGCCAGCGGCGAAGATGAAAAACTGTTTTTT. The chain employs TRBV28 and TRBJ1-4, with unresolved D. V lost 8 bases to trimming and J lost 6 bases, with 7 bases between them. Germline V gene sequence: CDR1 MDHEN, CDR2 SYDVKM. This CDR3 has 11 amino acids.

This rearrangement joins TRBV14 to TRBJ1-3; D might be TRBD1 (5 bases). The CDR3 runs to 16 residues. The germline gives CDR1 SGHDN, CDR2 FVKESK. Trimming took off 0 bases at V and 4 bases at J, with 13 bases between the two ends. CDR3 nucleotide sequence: TGTGCCAGCAGCCAAGATTGGAGGGACTCCGGAAACACCATATATTTT. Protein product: CASSQDWRDSGNTIYF.

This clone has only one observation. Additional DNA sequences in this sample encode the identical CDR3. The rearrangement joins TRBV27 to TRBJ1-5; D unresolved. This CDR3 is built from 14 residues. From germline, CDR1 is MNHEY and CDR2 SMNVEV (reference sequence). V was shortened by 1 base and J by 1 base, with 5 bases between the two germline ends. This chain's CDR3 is CASSLFGSNQPQHF. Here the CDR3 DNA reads TGTGCCAGCAGTTTATTCGGGAGCAATCAGCCCCAGCATTTT.

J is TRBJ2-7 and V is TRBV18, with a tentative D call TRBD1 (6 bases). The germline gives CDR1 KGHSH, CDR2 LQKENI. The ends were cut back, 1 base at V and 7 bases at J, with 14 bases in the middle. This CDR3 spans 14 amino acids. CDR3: CASSPLRGTQEQYF. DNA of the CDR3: TGTGCCAGCTCACCACTGAGGGGGACACAAGAGCAGTACTTC.

The CDR3 region is CATSSPIDRAGAGEQYF. DNA for the CDR3: TGTGCCACCAGCAGCCCCATAGATCGAGCGGGAGCCGGCGAGCAGTACTTC. The chain links TRBV15 to TRBJ2-7; 8 bases agree with TRBD2. With 3 bases clipped from V and 6 bases from J, the junction kept 16 bases outside the gene matches. Per the germline V gene, CDR1 is LNHNV and CDR2 is YYDKDF (reference sequence). This CDR3 contains 17 residues.

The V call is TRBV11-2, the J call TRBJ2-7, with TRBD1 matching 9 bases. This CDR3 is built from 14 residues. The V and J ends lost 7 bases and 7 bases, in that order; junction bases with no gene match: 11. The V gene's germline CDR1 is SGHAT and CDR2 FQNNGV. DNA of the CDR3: TGTGCCAGCACCCTACAGGGGGCCTTCGGGGAGCAGTACTTC. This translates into CASTLQGAFGEQYF.

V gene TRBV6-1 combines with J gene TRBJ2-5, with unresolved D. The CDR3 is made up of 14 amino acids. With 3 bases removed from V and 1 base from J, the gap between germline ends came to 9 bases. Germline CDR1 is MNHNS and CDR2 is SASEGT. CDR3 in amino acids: CASSESRTQETQYF. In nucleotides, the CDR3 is TGTGCCAGCAGTGAGTCCCGGACCCAAGAGACCCAGTACTTC.

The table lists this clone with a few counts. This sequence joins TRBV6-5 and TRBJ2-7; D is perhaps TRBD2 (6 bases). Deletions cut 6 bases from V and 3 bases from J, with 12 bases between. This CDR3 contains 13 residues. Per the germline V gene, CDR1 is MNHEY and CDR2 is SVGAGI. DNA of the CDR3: TGTGCCAGCAGCTCGGGGCGGGGCTACGAGCAGTACTTC. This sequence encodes CASSSGRGYEQYF.

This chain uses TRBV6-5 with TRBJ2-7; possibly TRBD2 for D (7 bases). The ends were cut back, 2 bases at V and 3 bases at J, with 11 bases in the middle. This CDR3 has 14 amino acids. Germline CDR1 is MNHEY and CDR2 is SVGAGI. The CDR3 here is CASSYRGGVYEQYF. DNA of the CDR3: TGTGCCAGCAGTTACAGAGGGGGGGTCTACGAGCAGTACTTC.

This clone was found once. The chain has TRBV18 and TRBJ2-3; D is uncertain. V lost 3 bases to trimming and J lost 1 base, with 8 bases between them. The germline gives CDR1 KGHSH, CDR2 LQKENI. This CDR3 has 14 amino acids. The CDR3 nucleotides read TGTGCCAGCTCACCCGACGGCCGCACAGATACGCAGTATTTT. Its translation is CASSPDGRTDTQYF.

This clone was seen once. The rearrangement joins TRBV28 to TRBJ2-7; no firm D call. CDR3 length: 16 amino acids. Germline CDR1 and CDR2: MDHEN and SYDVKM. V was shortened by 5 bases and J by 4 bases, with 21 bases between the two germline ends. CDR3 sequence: CASSPPRVGGRYEQYF. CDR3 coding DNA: TGTGCCAGCAGTCCACCCCGGGTGGGTGGCAGGTACGAGCAGTACTTC.

CDR3 amino acids: CASSEATSGLIYTQYF. The CDR3 DNA sequence: TGTGCCAGCAGTGAAGCTACTAGCGGGTTAATTTATACGCAGTATTTT. The genes are TRBV6-1 and TRBJ2-3; TRBD2 matches 9 bases. Losses at the gene ends were 0 bases for V and 7 bases for J; bases not matched to a gene: 8. From germline, CDR1 is MNHNS and CDR2 SASEGT. The CDR3 sequence is 16 residues long.

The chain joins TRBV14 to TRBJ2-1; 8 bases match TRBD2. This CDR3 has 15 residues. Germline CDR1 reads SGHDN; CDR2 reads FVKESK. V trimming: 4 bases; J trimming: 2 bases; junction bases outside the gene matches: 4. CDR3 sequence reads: CASSRQRGPYNEQFF. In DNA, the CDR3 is TGTGCCAGCAGCCGACAGCGGGGGCCCTACAATGAGCAGTTCTTC.

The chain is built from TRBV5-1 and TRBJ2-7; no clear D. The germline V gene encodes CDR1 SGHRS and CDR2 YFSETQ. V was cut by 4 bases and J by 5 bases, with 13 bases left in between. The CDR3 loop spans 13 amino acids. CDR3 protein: CASSGGPSNEQYF. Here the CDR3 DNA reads TGCGCCAGCAGCGGTGGACCGAGCAACGAGCAGTACTTC.

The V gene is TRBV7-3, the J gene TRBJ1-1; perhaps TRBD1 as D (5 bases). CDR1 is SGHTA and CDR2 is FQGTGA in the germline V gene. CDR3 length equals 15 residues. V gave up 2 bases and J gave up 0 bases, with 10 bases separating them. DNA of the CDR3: TGTGCCAGCAGCTTAGTGGGGCCAATGAACACTGAAGCTTTCTTT. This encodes CASSLVGPMNTEAFF.

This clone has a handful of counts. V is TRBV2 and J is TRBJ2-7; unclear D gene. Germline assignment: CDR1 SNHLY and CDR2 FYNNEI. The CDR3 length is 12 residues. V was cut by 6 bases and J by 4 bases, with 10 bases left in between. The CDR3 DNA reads TGTGCCAGCAGCGAGATCGGGTACGAGCAGTACTTC. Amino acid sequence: CASSEIGYEQYF.

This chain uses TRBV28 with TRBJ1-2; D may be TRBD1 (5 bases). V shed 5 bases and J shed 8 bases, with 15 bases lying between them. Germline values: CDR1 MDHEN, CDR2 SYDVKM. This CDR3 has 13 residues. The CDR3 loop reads CASSPPRGRGYTF. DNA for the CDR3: TGTGCCAGCAGTCCCCCCCGGGGACGAGGCTACACCTTC.

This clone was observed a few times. The CDR3 sequence: CASGQSNQPQHF. The CDR3 DNA is TGTGCCTCAGGACAGTCCAATCAGCCCCAGCATTTT. The chain links TRBV30 to TRBJ1-5; the D gene is possibly TRBD1 (6 bases). The CDR3 loop spans 12 amino acids. The ends were cut back, 7 bases at V and 3 bases at J, with 10 bases in the middle. Per germline, CDR1 GTSNPN and CDR2 SVGIG (reference sequence).

Written as DNA, the CDR3 is TGTGCCAGCAGAGACAGGTCTGCAGGCGAGCAGTACTTC. It codes for CASRDRSAGEQYF. J is TRBJ2-7 and V is TRBV2; tentatively, D is TRBD1 (6 bases). Germline V gene lookup returns CDR1 SNHLY and CDR2 FYNNEI. The CDR3 spans 13 residues. V was trimmed by 6 bases and J by 6 bases, leaving 15 bases between them.

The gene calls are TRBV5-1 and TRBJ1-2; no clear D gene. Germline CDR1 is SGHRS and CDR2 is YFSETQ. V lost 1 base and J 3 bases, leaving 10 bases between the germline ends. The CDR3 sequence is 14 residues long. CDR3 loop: CASSLSETYYGYTF. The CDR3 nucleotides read TGCGCCAGCAGCTTGTCAGAGACCTACTATGGCTACACCTTC.

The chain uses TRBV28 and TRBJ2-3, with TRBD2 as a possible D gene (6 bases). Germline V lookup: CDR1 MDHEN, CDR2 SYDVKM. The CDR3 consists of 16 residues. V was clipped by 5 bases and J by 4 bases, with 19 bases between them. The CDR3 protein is CASSPAGAGKPDTQYF. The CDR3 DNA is TGTGCCAGCAGTCCCGCTGGGGCGGGAAAACCAGATACGCAGTATTTT. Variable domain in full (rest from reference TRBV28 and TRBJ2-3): DVKVTQSSRYLVKRTGEKVFLECVQDMDHENMFWYRQDPGLGLRLIYFSYDVKMKEKGDIPEGYSVSREKKERFSLILESASTNQTSMYLCASSPAGAGKPDTQYFGPGTRLTVL.